Detailed here is one T cell receptor beta chain. This entry is derived from a study of blood T cell repertoires in COVID-19. Across the study: Whether acute or convalescent, the COVID-19 samples came from the United States, Italy and Spain.

In the original analysis: Estimation of nucleated cell counts was performed using reference gene primer amplification. Here immunoSEQ multiplex PCR was the method, and the copy in TCRdb shows in-frame clones only, minus some. That table is the source of V, J and clone size, and D and trimming were worked out from the DNA. This sample carries under 150,000 clones, about 89% of them seen once, and the ten largest clones take under 3%. The material sequenced was peripheral blood. This TCR came from a man between 45 and 60 years old with active COVID-19.

CDR3 residues: CASSYSDEAHYGYTF. The CDR3 DNA follows: TGTGCCAGCAGTTACTCGGATGAGGCTCACTATGGCTACACCTTC. J is TRBJ1-2 and V is TRBV6-6, with no clear D. The CDR3 is made up of 15 amino acids. V gave up 0 bases and J gave up 3 bases, with 11 bases separating them. From germline, CDR1 is MNHNY and CDR2 SVGAGI (reference sequence).